This T cell receptor (beta chain) was sequenced for a study of shared clonotypes between healthy human individuals. At the level of the study: Sampling drew on donors who were two women and three men aged 18 to 49.

Everyone who donated was a Caucasian adult who lived in Nashville, Tennessee. Naive CD4+ cells were CD45RA-selected; the remaining cells were memory. Original data processing: Filtering of immunoSEQ junctional sequences could not match full-length read filtering. Some clones are missing from TCRdb's copy, which holds only in-frame ones; the method was immunoSEQ multiplex PCR. V and J calls and clone size come straight from that table; D and trimming were deduced from the DNA. The sample includes 730,000 or so clones, about 78% of them seen just once. The CDR3 is 14 amino acids. Trimming pared 8 bases from V and 4 bases from J, leaving 16 bases between. The germline V gene has CDR1 MNHEY and CDR2 SVGAGI.

V gene TRBV6-5 combines with J gene TRBJ2-3; possibly TRBD2 for D (5 bases). This sequence originates from a woman under 40 in good health. Material: memory CD4+ T cells sorted from blood. Described subset: CD45RA-negative fraction. CDR3 sequence (DNA): TGTGCCAGCGGGTCGATGGACTTATCAGATACGCAGTATTTT. Translating gives CASGSMDLSDTQYF.